This TCR beta chain stems from a study of CD8+ T cells in alopecia areata. This clone is a singleton in its sample. Antigen: not known. General observations from the study: Many expanded lesional clones remained in scalp and blood on tofacitinib.

Between the trimmed V and J ends, which lost 6 bases and 4 bases, there was a span of 18 bases. This CDR3 comprises 15 residues. Looked up from germline, CDR1 is GTSNPN and CDR2 is SVGIG (reference sequence). Extraction and reverse transcription of RNA yielded cDNA as the sequencing template. The assay was immunoSEQ multiplex PCR, and TCRdb's table has in-frame clones only and misses some. The sample holds over 100,000 clones, around 53% seen once. The sample's treatment: oral pan-JAK inhibitor, 5-10 mg twice daily. Sequenced material: CD4+ T cells sorted from blood, taken at week 4, from a patient treated with tofacitinib. The rearrangement joins TRBV30 to TRBJ2-2; tentative D call: TRBD2 (5 bases). The sequence was collected from a human donor with alopecia areata. The CDR3 spells CACYKRGTATGELFF. The CDR3 coding sequence is TGTGCCTGTTACAAACGGGGAACGGCCACCGGGGAGCTGTTTTTT.